Listed below are T cell receptor beta chains from one sample, sequenced in a study of tumor-infiltrating lymphocytes in oesophageal squamous cell carcinoma. TCRdb re-derived calls from the PCR reads in MiXCR, one entry per CDR3 protein. The sample includes some 9,800 distinct CDR3 sequences, 60% to 70% of them seen just once. The sequenced material came from esophageal tumor tissue. These receptors were collected from a female donor with esophageal squamous cell carcinoma. The CDR3 runs from the conserved cysteine through the conserved F or W. A D gene is named only where the DNA matches it firmly. Size values are once, few and many counts, or a class for expanded clones, and some rows have none.

clone_size j_call d_call v_call cdr3_aa cdr3_nt
few TRBJ2-1 TRBD2 TRBV7-2 CATNSGWPYNEQFF TGTGCCACCAATAGCGGGTGGCCCTACAATGAGCAGTTCTTC
few TRBJ2-6 . TRBV7-6 CASSLLAPLSSGANVLTF TGTGCCAGCAGCTTATTGGCGCCCCTGAGCTCTGGGGCCAACGTCCTGACTTTC
. TRBJ2-5 TRBD1 TRBV7-6 CASSLGQGKRETQYF TGTGCCAGCAGCTTAGGACAGGGGAAGCGAGAGACCCAGTACTTC
. TRBJ2-3 . TRBV19 CASSPDRLTDTQYF TGTGCCAGTAGTCCTGACAGACTCACAGATACGCAGTATTTT
. TRBJ2-3 TRBD2 TRBV12-3/TRBV12-4 CASSSSSGRGVTDTQYF TGTGCCAGCAGTAGCTCTTCGGGGCGGGGGGTAACAGATACGCAGTATTTT
. TRBJ1-1 TRBD1 TRBV7-9 CASSKGQGGARNTEAFF TGTGCCAGCAGCAAGGGACAGGGGGGTGCACGGAACACTGAAGCTTTCTTT
. TRBJ2-1 . TRBV7-9 CASSFNHNEQFF TGTGCCAGCAGCTTTAATCACAATGAGCAGTTCTTC
. TRBJ1-2 TRBD1 TRBV11-2 CASSLSDRGTSNYGYTF TGTGCCAGCAGCTTATCGGACAGGGGAACATCTAACTATGGCTACACCTTC
. TRBJ2-1 . TRBV7-2 CASSLGGYEQFF TGTGCCAGCAGCTTAGGGGGGTATGAGCAGTTCTTC
few TRBJ2-7 . TRBV7-2 CASSPYRGVEQYF TGTGCCAGCAGCCCGTACAGAGGAGTCGAGCAGTACTTC
few TRBJ2-1 . TRBV7-6 CASSLVGTYDNEQFF TGTGCCAGCAGCTTAGTCGGGACTTACGACAATGAGCAGTTCTTC